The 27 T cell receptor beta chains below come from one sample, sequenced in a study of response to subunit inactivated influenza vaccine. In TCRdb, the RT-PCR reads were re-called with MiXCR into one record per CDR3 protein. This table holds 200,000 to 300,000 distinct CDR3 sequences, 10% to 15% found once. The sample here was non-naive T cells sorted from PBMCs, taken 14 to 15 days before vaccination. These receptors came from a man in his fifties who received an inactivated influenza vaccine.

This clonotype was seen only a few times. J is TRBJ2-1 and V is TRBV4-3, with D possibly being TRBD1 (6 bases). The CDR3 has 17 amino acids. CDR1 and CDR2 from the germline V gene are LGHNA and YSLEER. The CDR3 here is CWHRDTGQYSSYNEQFF. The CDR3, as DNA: TGCTGGCACAGAGATACAGGGCAGTATAGCTCCTACAATGAGCAGTTCTTC.

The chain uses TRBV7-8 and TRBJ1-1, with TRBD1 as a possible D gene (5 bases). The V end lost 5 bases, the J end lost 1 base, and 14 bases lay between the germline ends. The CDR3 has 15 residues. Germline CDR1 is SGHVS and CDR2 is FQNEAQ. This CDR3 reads CASSTRPDRNTEAFF. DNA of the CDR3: TGTGCCAGCAGCACCCGACCCGACAGGAACACTGAAGCTTTCTTT.

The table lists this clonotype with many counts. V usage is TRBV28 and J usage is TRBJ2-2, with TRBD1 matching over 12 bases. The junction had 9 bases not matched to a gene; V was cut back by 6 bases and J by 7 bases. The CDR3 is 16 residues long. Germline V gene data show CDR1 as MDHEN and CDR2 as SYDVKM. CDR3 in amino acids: CASRSGQGASYGELFF. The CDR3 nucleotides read TGTGCCAGCAGATCGGGACAGGGGGCGTCATACGGGGAGCTGTTTTTT.

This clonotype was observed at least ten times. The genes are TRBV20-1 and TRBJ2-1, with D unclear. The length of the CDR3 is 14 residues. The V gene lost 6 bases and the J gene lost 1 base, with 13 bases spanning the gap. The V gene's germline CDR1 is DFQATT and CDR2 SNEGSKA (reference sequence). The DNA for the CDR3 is TGCAGTGCCAAAGTCGGGTATTCCTACAATGAGCAGTTCTTC. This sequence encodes CSAKVGYSYNEQFF.

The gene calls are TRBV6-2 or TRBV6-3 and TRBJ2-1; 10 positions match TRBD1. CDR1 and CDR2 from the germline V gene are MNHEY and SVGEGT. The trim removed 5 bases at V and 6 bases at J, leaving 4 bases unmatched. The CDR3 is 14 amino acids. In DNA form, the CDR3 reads TGTGCCAGCAGTCGGGACAGGGGAGGCAATGAGCAGTTCTTC. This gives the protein CASSRDRGGNEQFF.

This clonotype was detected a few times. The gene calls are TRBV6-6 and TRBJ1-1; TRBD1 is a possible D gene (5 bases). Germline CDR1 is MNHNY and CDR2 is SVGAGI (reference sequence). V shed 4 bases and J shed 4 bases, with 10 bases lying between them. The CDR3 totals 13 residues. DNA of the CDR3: TGTGCCAGCAGTTCGTCGGGGGTCACTGAAGCTTTCTTT. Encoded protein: CASSSSGVTEAFF.

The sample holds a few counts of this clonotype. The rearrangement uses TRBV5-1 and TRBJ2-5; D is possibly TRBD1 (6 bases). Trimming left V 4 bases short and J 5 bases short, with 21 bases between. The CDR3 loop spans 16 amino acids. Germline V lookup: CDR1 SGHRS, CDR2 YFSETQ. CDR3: CASSRRAQGQGETQYF. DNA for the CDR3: TGCGCCAGCAGCCGGAGAGCTCAGGGGCAGGGCGAGACCCAGTACTTC.

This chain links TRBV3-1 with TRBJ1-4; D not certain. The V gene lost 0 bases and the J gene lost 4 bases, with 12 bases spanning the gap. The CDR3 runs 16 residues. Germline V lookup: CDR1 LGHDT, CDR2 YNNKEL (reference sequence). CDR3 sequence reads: CASSQETGWGNEKLFF. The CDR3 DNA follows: TGTGCCAGCAGCCAAGAAACGGGTTGGGGTAATGAAAAACTGTTTTTT.

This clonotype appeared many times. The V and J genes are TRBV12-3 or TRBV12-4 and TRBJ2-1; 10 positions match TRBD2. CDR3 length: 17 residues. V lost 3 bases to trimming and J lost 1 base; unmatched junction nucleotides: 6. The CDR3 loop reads CASSFLLAGRSYNEQFF. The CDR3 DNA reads TGTGCCAGCAGTTTTCTACTAGCGGGAAGGTCCTACAATGAGCAGTTCTTC.

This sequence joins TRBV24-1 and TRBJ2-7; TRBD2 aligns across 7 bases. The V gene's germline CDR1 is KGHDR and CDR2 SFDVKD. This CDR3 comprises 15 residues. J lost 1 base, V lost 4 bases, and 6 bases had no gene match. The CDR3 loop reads CATSDWDGGSYEQYF. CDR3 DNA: TGTGCCACCAGTGACTGGGACGGGGGGTCCTACGAGCAGTACTTC.

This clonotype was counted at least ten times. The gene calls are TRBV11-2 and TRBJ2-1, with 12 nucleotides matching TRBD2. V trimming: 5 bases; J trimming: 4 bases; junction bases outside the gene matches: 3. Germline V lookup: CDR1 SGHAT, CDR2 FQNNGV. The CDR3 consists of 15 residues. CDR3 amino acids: CASSAGLAGYNEQFF. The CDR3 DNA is TGTGCCAGCAGCGCGGGACTAGCGGGTTACAATGAGCAGTTCTTC.

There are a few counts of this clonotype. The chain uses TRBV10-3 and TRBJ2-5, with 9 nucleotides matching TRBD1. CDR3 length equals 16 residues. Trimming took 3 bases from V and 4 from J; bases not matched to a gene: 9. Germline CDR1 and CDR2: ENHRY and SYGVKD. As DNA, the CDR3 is TGTGCCATCAGTGAAACAAGGACAGGGGCGGGAGAGACCCAGTACTTC. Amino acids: CAISETRTGAGETQYF.

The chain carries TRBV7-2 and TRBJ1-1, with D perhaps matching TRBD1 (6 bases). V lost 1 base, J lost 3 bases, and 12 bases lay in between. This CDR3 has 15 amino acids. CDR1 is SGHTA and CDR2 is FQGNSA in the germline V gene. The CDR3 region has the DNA TGTGCCAGCAGCTTAGGGCGTCAGGGGTACACTGAAGCTTTCTTT. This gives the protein CASSLGRQGYTEAFF.

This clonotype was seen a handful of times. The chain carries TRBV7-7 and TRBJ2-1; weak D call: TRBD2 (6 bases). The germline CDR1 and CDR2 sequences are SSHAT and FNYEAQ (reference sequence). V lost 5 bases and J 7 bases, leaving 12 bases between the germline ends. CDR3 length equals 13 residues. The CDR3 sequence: CASSRGEVNEQFF. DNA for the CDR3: TGTGCCAGCAGCCGTGGGGAGGTAAATGAGCAGTTCTTC.

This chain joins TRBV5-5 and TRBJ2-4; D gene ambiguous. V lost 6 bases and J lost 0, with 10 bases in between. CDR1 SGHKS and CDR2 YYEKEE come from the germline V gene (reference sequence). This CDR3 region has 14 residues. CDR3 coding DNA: TGTGCCAGCAACCCTGGGATAGCCAAAAACATTCAGTACTTC. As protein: CASNPGIAKNIQYF.

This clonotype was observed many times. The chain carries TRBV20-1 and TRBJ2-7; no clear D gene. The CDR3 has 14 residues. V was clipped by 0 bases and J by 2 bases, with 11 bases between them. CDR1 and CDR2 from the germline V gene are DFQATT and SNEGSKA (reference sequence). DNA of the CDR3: TGCAGTGCTAGAGACACCTGGAATCCCTACGAGCAGTACTTC. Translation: CSARDTWNPYEQYF.

The CDR3 DNA sequence: TGTGCCACCAGCGGGGAAGAAGCGGGAGGGCCCCACAATGAGCAGTTCTTC. This translates into CATSGEEAGGPHNEQFF. The genes are TRBV24-1 and TRBJ2-1; 10 bases are a match to TRBD2. The V segment lost 7 bases and the J segment 5 bases; nucleotides outside the gene matches: 13. Germline V gene data show CDR1 as KGHDR and CDR2 as SFDVKD. This CDR3 has 17 amino acids.

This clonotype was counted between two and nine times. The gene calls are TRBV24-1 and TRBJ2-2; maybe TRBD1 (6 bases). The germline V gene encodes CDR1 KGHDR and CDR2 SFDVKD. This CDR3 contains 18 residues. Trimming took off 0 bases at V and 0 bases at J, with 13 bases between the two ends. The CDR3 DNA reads TGTGCCACCAGTGATTTGCCGTTGAGGGGGTCGAACACCGGGGAGCTGTTTTTT. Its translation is CATSDLPLRGSNTGELFF.

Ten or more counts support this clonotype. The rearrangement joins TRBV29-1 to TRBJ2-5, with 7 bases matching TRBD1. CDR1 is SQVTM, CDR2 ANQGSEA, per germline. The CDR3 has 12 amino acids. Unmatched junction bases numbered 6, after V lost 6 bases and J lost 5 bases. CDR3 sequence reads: CSVDRPGETQYF. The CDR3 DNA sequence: TGCAGCGTGGACAGGCCGGGGGAGACCCAGTACTTC.

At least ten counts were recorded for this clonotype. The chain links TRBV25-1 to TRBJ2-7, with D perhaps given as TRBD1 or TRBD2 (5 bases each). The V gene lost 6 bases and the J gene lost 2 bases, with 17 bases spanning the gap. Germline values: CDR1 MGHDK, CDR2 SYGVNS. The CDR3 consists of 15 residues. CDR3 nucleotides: TGTGCCAGCAGGGGTCAGGGAGCAACCCCCTACGAGCAGTACTTC. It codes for CASRGQGATPYEQYF.

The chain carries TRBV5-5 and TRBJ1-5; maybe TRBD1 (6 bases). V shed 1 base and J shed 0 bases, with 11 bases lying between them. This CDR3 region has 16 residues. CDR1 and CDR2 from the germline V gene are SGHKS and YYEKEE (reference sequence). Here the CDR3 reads CASSLTGTLSNQPQHF. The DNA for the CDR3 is TGTGCCAGCAGCTTGACCGGGACACTTAGCAATCAGCCCCAGCATTTT.

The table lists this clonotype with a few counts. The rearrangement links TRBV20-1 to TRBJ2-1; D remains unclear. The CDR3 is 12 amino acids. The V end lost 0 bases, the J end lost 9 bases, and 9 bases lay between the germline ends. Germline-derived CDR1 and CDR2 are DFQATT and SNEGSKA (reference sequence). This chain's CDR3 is CSARDLPGEQFF. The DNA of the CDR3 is TGCAGTGCTAGAGATCTCCCGGGTGAGCAGTTCTTC.

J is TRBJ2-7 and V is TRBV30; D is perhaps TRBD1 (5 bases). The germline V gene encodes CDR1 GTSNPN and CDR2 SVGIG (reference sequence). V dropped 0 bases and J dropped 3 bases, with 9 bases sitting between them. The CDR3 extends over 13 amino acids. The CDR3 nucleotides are TGTGCCTGGAGTGTAAGGGGATTCTACGAGCAGTACTTC. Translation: CAWSVRGFYEQYF. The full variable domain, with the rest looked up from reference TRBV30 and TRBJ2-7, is SQTIHQWPATLVQPVGSPLSLECTVEGTSNPNLYWYRQAAGRGLQLLFYSVGIGQISSEVPQNLSASRPQDRQFILSSKKLLLSDSGFYLCAWSVRGFYEQYFGPGTRLTVT.

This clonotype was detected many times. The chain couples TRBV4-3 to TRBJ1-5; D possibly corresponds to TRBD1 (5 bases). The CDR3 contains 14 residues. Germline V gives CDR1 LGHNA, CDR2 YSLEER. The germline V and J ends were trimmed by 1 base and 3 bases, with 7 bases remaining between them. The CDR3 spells CASSQGGYNQPQHF. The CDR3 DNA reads TGCGCCAGCAGCCAAGGGGGGTACAATCAGCCCCAGCATTTT.

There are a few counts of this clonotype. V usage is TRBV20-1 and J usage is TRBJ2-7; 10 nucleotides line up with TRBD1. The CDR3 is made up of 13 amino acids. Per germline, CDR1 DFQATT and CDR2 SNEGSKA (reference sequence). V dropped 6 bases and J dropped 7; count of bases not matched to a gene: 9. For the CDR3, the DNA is TGCAGTGCCCGGACAGGGGGGGTTCGGGAGCAGTACTTC. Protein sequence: CSARTGGVREQYF.

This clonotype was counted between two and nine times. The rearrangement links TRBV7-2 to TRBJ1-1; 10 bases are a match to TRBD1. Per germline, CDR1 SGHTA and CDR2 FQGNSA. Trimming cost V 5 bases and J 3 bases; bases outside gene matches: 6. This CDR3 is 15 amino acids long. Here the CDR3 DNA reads TGTGCCAGCAGCCCCAGACAGGGGGCGGACACTGAAGCTTTCTTT. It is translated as CASSPRQGADTEAFF.

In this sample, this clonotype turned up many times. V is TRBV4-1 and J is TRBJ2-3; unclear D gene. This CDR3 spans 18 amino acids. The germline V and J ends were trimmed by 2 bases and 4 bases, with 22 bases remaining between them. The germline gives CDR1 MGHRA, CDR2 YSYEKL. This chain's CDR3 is CASSQLGPYSTRPDTQYF. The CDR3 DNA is TGCGCCAGCAGCCAATTAGGACCTTATTCTACCAGGCCAGATACGCAGTATTTT.